Sequencing of this T cell receptor (beta chain) was carried out in a study of T cell clonotyping in hematopoietic cell transplantation. The method was immunoSEQ multiplex PCR; TCRdb's version includes in-frame clones alone and lacks a portion of them. The data hold more than 10,000 clones, with about four fifths observed a single time. CDR3 length equals 13 residues. V shed 4 bases and J shed 4 bases, with 14 bases lying between them. Germline assignment: CDR1 SQVTM and CDR2 ANQGSEA. The chain has TRBV29-1 and TRBJ2-7; D uncertain. This sample comprised PBMCs, obtained 100 days after allogeneic stem cell transplant. The sequence derives from a female patient aged 40-50 years who had an allogeneic stem cell transplant from a related donor, so T cells may come from the graft donor. Some clones in this sample may be carry-over from other donors' samples. The CDR3 DNA is TGCAGCGTTGGTACGCCCGAATTATACGAGCAGTACTTC. This gives the protein CSVGTPELYEQYF.